Shown below are 32 T cell receptor beta chains from a single sample sequenced in a study of neurological immune-mediated disorders. TCRdb recomputed calls from the 5' RACE reads with MiXCR, one row per CDR3 protein. Among about 46,000 distinct CDR3 sequences listed, roughly 4.4% were seen once. The sample comprised PBMCs. The receptors derive from a woman in her sixties or seventies with multiple sclerosis.

In its sample, this clonotype was seen a few times. The missing conserved phenylalanine or tryptophan at the end of this CDR3 makes a read error likely. The chain carries TRBV7-2 and TRBJ2-3; D call uncertain. This CDR3 spans 13 amino acids. V shed 4 bases and J shed 5 bases, with 10 bases lying between them. CDR1 is SGHTA and CDR2 is FQGNSA in the germline V gene. The CDR3 DNA follows: TGTGCCAGCAGCTCTCGGCCCTTAGATACGCAGTATGTT. This gives the protein CASSSRPLDTQYV.

This clonotype was counted many times. V gene TRBV18 combines with J gene TRBJ2-1; no clear D. The CDR3 has 13 residues. The ends were cut back, 5 bases at V and 8 bases at J, with 13 bases in the middle. Looked up from germline, CDR1 is KGHSH and CDR2 is LQKENI. The CDR3 nucleotides are TGTGCCAGCTCAACGCTCACGGCGGATGAGCAGTTCTTC. Translating gives CASSTLTADEQFF.

This clonotype was seen more than once but under ten times. The chain's CDR3 is CASSAFGTGANTGELFF. As DNA, the CDR3 is TGTGCCAGCAGCGCATTTGGGACAGGGGCGAACACCGGGGAGCTGTTTTTT. The rearrangement joins TRBV9 to TRBJ2-2; 10 bases line up with TRBD1. V lost 3 bases, J lost 0 bases, and 5 bases stayed unmatched. Germline V gives CDR1 SGDLS, CDR2 YYNGEE. This CDR3 is 17 amino acids long.

This clonotype came up many times. The rearrangement links TRBV3-1 to TRBJ2-7, with D maybe TRBD1 (6 bases). The CDR3 loop spans 13 amino acids. Per the germline V gene, CDR1 is LGHDT and CDR2 is YNNKEL (reference sequence). V dropped 1 base and J dropped 7 bases, with 11 bases sitting between them. The DNA for the CDR3 is TGTGCCAGCAGCCAAGGGGGGCTAGGGGAGCAGTACTTC. Its protein is CASSQGGLGEQYF.

This clonotype was counted ten times or more. The chain employs TRBV5-6 and TRBJ1-2; possible D gene TRBD1, 6 bases. The CDR3 runs 15 residues. The V end was cut by 0 bases, the J end by 3 bases, with 12 bases between. Germline assignment: CDR1 SGHDT and CDR2 YYEEEE. CDR3 in amino acids: CASSLGRTAHYGYTF. The CDR3 DNA reads as TGTGCCAGCAGCTTGGGGAGGACAGCTCACTATGGCTACACCTTC.

In its sample, this clonotype was seen many times. This rearrangement joins TRBV20-1 to TRBJ2-7; a possible D gene is TRBD2 (5 bases). The CDR3 is made up of 13 amino acids. V shed 6 bases and J shed 2 bases, with 14 bases lying between them. CDR1 is DFQATT, CDR2 SNEGSKA, per germline (reference sequence). The CDR3 here is CSATRFGAYEQYF. CDR3 nucleotides: TGCAGTGCCACTAGGTTTGGAGCCTACGAGCAGTACTTC.

This clonotype was seen ten or more times. The rearrangement joins TRBV5-1 to TRBJ1-2, with 8 bases matching TRBD1. Germline V CDR1 and CDR2: SGHRS, YFSETQ. V shed 0 bases and J 0 bases; nucleotides not matched to a gene: 4. The CDR3 consists of 16 residues. This CDR3 reads CASSLGQGPSNYGYTF. The CDR3 DNA reads as TGCGCCAGCAGCTTGGGACAGGGGCCTTCTAACTATGGCTACACCTTC.

J is TRBJ2-2 and V is TRBV20-1; tentative D call: TRBD2 (5 bases). The CDR3 is 16 amino acids. V lost 0 bases to trimming and J lost 1 base, with 12 bases between them. The germline V gene encodes CDR1 DFQATT and CDR2 SNEGSKA (reference sequence). The CDR3, as DNA: TGCAGTGCTAGAGATTCCCAGCGGTTGAACACCGGGGAGCTGTTTTTT. Protein sequence: CSARDSQRLNTGELFF.

Many counts were recorded for this clonotype. The chain has TRBV7-2 and TRBJ2-2; 10 positions agree with TRBD2. The junction had 2 bases not matched to a gene; V was cut back by 1 base and J by 3 bases. Germline assignment: CDR1 SGHTA and CDR2 FQGNSA. CDR3 size: 16 residues. CDR3 coding DNA: TGTGCCAGCAGCTTAGTTAGCGGGGGGTACACCGGGGAGCTGTTTTTT. Translating gives CASSLVSGGYTGELFF.

This clonotype has a count of ten or more. The rearrangement joins TRBV7-2 to TRBJ1-5, with D unresolved. CDR1 SGHTA and CDR2 FQGNSA come from the germline V gene. The CDR3 spans 15 residues. The V and J ends lost 2 bases and 9 bases respectively, with 17 bases between them. In DNA form, the CDR3 reads TGTGCCAGCAGCTTATCCGGCCAGGCCCTAGGGCCCCAGCATTTT. Translation gives CASSLSGQALGPQHF.

This sequence joins TRBV5-6 and TRBJ1-2; D is uncertain. The germline gives CDR1 SGHDT, CDR2 YYEEEE. This CDR3 contains 13 residues. The V end was cut by 1 base, the J end by 4 bases, with 8 bases between. CDR3 loop: CASSLPVSYGYTF. As DNA, the CDR3 is TGTGCCAGCAGCTTGCCCGTCAGCTATGGCTACACCTTC.

This clonotype has ten or more counts. The genes are TRBV4-1 and TRBJ1-1; D is unresolved. Germline V gene lookup returns CDR1 MGHRA and CDR2 YSYEKL. Trimming shortened V by 1 base and J by 5 bases, and 14 bases separated the two germline ends. CDR3 length: 15 amino acids. The DNA for the CDR3 is TGCGCCAGCAGCCAAGCTTCACACGGAGGGACTGAAGCTTTCTTT. Its translation is CASSQASHGGTEAFF.

This clonotype was counted many times. This sequence joins TRBV7-2 and TRBJ1-1; the D gene is possibly TRBD1 (5 bases). The length of the CDR3 is 15 residues. Germline V CDR1 and CDR2: SGHTA, FQGNSA. With 1 base removed from V and 6 bases from J, the gap between germline ends came to 15 bases. The CDR3: CASSLVPGFGSEAFF. The CDR3 coding sequence is TGTGCCAGCAGCTTAGTTCCAGGGTTCGGTTCTGAAGCTTTCTTT.

This clonotype was recorded many times. The chain is built from TRBV15 and TRBJ1-4; D is uncertain. Germline values: CDR1 LNHNV, CDR2 YYDKDF (reference sequence). The length of the CDR3 is 15 residues. V was clipped by 0 bases and J by 7 bases, with 12 bases between them. The CDR3 DNA reads TGTGCCACCAGCAGAGATCCTGAAGGAAGTGAAAAACTGTTTTTT. It codes for CATSRDPEGSEKLFF.

This clonotype was detected ten times or more. The rearrangement joins TRBV6-5 to TRBJ1-1; the D is unclear. The V end was cut by 2 bases, the J end by 1 base, with 11 bases between. Germline V lookup: CDR1 MNHEY, CDR2 SVGAGI. This CDR3 comprises 15 residues. This chain's CDR3 is CASSYGGVTNTEAFF. DNA of the CDR3: TGTGCCAGCAGTTACGGTGGGGTTACGAACACTGAAGCTTTCTTT.

In its sample, this clonotype was seen a few times. This rearrangement joins TRBV5-1 to TRBJ2-7; D perhaps matches TRBD1 (5 bases). The ends were cut back, 4 bases at V and 5 bases at J, with 16 bases in the middle. This CDR3 region has 14 residues. CDR1 is SGHRS and CDR2 is YFSETQ in the germline V gene. CDR3 nucleotides: TGCGCCAGCAGCCAAGGTCAGGGCATCCACGAGCAGTACTTC. It encodes CASSQGQGIHEQYF.

The table lists this clonotype with many counts. This rearrangement joins TRBV28 to TRBJ2-7; D possibly matches TRBD1 or TRBD2 (5 bases each). The germline V gene has CDR1 MDHEN and CDR2 SYDVKM. The CDR3 length is 14 residues. The V end lost 2 bases, the J end lost 0 bases, and 8 bases lay between the germline ends. Here the CDR3 DNA reads TGTGCCAGCAGTTTACCCGGGACCTCCTACGAGCAGTACTTC. It encodes CASSLPGTSYEQYF.

In regard to this clonotype: It may be a read error: a sequence one base away is much more abundant. The rearrangement uses TRBV9 and TRBJ1-3; TRBD1 might be the D (5 bases). CDR1 is SGDLS, CDR2 YYNGEE, per germline. This CDR3 spans 15 amino acids. CDR3 in amino acids: CANSPRALGGNTIYF. DNA for the CDR3: TGTGCCAACAGCCCCAGGGCCCTGGGTGGAAACACCATATATTTT.

This clonotype has ten or more counts. The gene calls are TRBV4-1 and TRBJ2-1; 7 bases fit TRBD1. This CDR3 is built from 14 residues. Germline V CDR1 and CDR2: MGHRA, YSYEKL. V was pared by 6 bases and J by 8 bases, with 10 bases of the junction left unmatched. This CDR3 is CASRKITGDHEQFF. The CDR3 DNA is TGCGCCAGCAGGAAAATTACAGGGGATCATGAGCAGTTCTTC.

The chain employs TRBV20-1 and TRBJ2-7; TRBD2 is a possible D gene (6 bases). The germline gives CDR1 DFQATT, CDR2 SNEGSKA (reference sequence). V lost 5 bases and J lost 3, with 14 bases in between. The CDR3 runs 13 residues. CDR3: CSAYRDSRYEQYV. In DNA, the CDR3 is TGCAGTGCTTACCGGGACTCCCGCTACGAGCAGTACGTC.

This clonotype was observed many times. The chain employs TRBV29-1 and TRBJ2-5; 10 nucleotides line up with TRBD2. Germline values: CDR1 SQVTM, CDR2 ANQGSEA. Unmatched junction bases numbered 11, after V lost 4 bases and J lost 3 bases. This CDR3 is built from 16 residues. Here the CDR3 reads CSVVMSSGRVEETQYF. The CDR3 DNA is TGCAGCGTTGTTATGTCTAGCGGGAGAGTTGAAGAGACCCAGTACTTC.

This clonotype appeared many times. The gene calls are TRBV28 and TRBJ2-2; the D call may be TRBD1 or TRBD2 (6 bases each). The ends were cut back, 7 bases at V and 9 bases at J, with 18 bases in the middle. Germline-derived CDR1 and CDR2 are MDHEN and SYDVKM. The CDR3 is 14 amino acids. The CDR3 loop is CASTIRGPVRELFF. CDR3 coding DNA: TGTGCCAGCACAATACGGGGGCCTGTCCGGGAGCTGTTTTTT.

The sample holds many counts of this clonotype. This sequence joins TRBV20-1 and TRBJ2-3, with TRBD2 matching over 7 bases. The CDR3 runs to 13 residues. J was trimmed by 5 bases and V by 6 bases; bases with no gene match: 8. Germline loops: CDR1 DFQATT, CDR2 SNEGSKA (reference sequence). The CDR3, as DNA: TGCAGTGCAGGGAGGACTAGGGGAGATACGCAGTATTTT. Its translation: CSAGRTRGDTQYF.

This clonotype was seen many times. This sequence joins TRBV20-1 and TRBJ2-7, with D hard to call. This CDR3 comprises 12 residues. Trimming left V 3 bases short and J 4 bases short, with 10 bases between. Germline V lookup: CDR1 DFQATT, CDR2 SNEGSKA (reference sequence). This CDR3 is CSASTDLYEQYV. The CDR3 bases are TGCAGTGCTAGTACAGATCTATACGAGCAGTACGTC.

This clonotype was picked up many times. This rearrangement joins TRBV11-2 to TRBJ2-7, with 9 bases that match TRBD2. CDR1 and CDR2 (germline): SGHAT, FQNNGV. This CDR3 has 15 amino acids. J gave up 4 bases and V 1 base, and 5 bases lay outside the gene matches. This CDR3 is CASSLVGAGGYEQYF. DNA for the CDR3: TGTGCCAGCAGCTTAGTAGGAGCGGGGGGATACGAGCAGTACTTC.

The sample holds a few counts of this clonotype. The rearrangement joins TRBV5-1 to TRBJ2-7, with 12 nucleotides matching TRBD2. Trimming at V came to 0 bases and at J to 0 bases, leaving 4 bases not matched to a gene. The CDR3 has 17 residues. The germline V gene encodes CDR1 SGHRS and CDR2 YFSETQ. The CDR3 region is CASSLGLAGEHSYEQYV. The DNA for the CDR3 is TGCGCCAGCAGCTTGGGACTAGCGGGAGAACACTCCTACGAGCAGTACGTC.

V gene TRBV7-2 combines with J gene TRBJ2-2; D gene unclear. V lost 5 bases and J lost 2, with 6 bases in between. Per the germline V gene, CDR1 is SGHTA and CDR2 is FQGNSA. The CDR3 is 13 residues long. CDR3: CASSPVNTGELFF. The CDR3 bases are TGTGCCAGCAGCCCAGTCAACACCGGGGAGCTGTTTTTT.

This clonotype has just a few counts. The gene calls are TRBV20-1 and TRBJ2-5; 11 bases are shared with TRBD2. The trim removed 7 bases at V and 0 bases at J, leaving 16 bases unmatched. CDR1 DFQATT and CDR2 SNEGSKA come from the germline V gene (reference sequence). The CDR3 has 18 residues. CDR3 region: CSVHLAGGRAPNQETQYF. Here the CDR3 DNA reads TGCAGTGTTCATCTAGCGGGGGGACGGGCCCCAAACCAAGAGACCCAGTACTTC.

At least ten counts were recorded for this clonotype. This chain uses TRBV28 with TRBJ2-1; D is unclear. The CDR3 has 11 residues. V was pared by 6 bases and J by 13 bases, with 13 bases between. Germline V gene lookup returns CDR1 MDHEN and CDR2 SYDVKM. The CDR3 is CASRRERDQFF. CDR3 in DNA: TGTGCCAGCAGGCGAGAGAGAGACCAGTTCTTC.

This clonotype was recorded many times. This chain links TRBV7-2 with TRBJ2-3, with a possible D match to TRBD1 (5 bases). This CDR3 contains 14 residues. With 0 bases removed from V and 5 bases from J, the gap between germline ends came to 9 bases. The germline CDR1 and CDR2 sequences are SGHTA and FQGNSA. The CDR3 bases are TGTGCCAGCAGCTTAGCCAGGGTGGGAGATACGCAGTATTTT. Translation gives CASSLARVGDTQYF.

The rearrangement joins TRBV20-1 to TRBJ2-7, with 11 bases matching TRBD2. This CDR3 contains 14 residues. Losses at the gene ends were 6 bases for V and 7 bases for J; bases not matched to a gene: 11. The V gene's germline CDR1 is DFQATT and CDR2 SNEGSKA (reference sequence). CDR3 sequence reads: CSAPVLAGGGEQYF. CDR3 coding DNA: TGCAGTGCCCCGGTTCTAGCGGGGGGAGGGGAGCAGTACTTC.

This clonotype was seen many times. The chain couples TRBV7-2 to TRBJ1-3, with no clear D. The germline V and J ends were trimmed by 5 bases and 4 bases, with 9 bases remaining between them. The CDR3 is 13 residues long. CDR1 and CDR2 (germline): SGHTA, FQGNSA. The CDR3 loop reads CASSHGWGNTIYF. CDR3 in DNA: TGTGCCAGCAGCCACGGGTGGGGAAACACCATATATTTT.